Sequencing of this T cell receptor (beta chain) was carried out in a study of shared clonotypes between healthy human individuals. Study in general: Three plates each covered CD4 naive and memory; CD8 naive two, CD8 memory one. Study-level findings and limits: Expectations were that clonotype sharing among donors would be affected by sequencing depth.

About this clone itself: Its cognate antigen is unknown.

Some 32,000 T cell genomes, or roughly 200 ng DNA, went into the sorted-subset replicate PCRs. Sequencing was performed with immunoSEQ multiplex PCR; in TCRdb, only in-frame clones are kept and a portion is missing. This table has 2 million to 3 million clones, 90% to 95% appearing once. Researchers partitioned CD4+ cells into CD45RA+ naive and CD45RA-negative memory subsets. V lost 2 bases to trimming and J lost 3 bases, with 5 bases between them. In germline, CDR1 is MNHEY, CDR2 SVGAGI. The CDR3 consists of 13 residues. What was sequenced was naive CD4+ T cells from PBMCs. Subset given: CD45RA+ positively selected. The sequence was collected from a man in his late teens or twenties in good health. Some clones in this sample may be carry-over from other donors' samples. This chain connects TRBV6-5 to TRBJ1-3, with no clear D. The CDR3, as DNA: TGTGCCAGCAGTTACAGGGATGGAAACACCATATATTTT. This encodes CASSYRDGNTIYF.